This T cell receptor beta chain was identified during a study of T cells in Graves' hyperthyroidism and ophthalmopathy. Study conclusions and caveats: Blood also contained most expanded thyroid clonotypes above 0.001.

Pregnant or lactating patients were excluded, as were those with uncontrolled infection or other autoimmune disease. Amplification targeted TCR beta CDR3 regions from RNA transcripts. HTBI primers drove first-round RT-PCR of the TCR CDR3. TCRdb processed the multiplex PCR reads anew with MiXCR; each CDR3 protein has one entry. The sample includes about 400,000 distinct CDR3 sequences, more than 13% of them seen just once. Trimming left V 2 bases short and J 3 bases short, with 8 bases between. The CDR3 contains 13 residues. CDR1 and CDR2 from the germline V gene are GTSNPN and SVGIG (reference sequence). For this clonotype: Its antigen is undetermined.

Sequencing was carried out using blood. The TCR originated in a man aged 50-60 years with Graves' ophthalmopathy. The J gene is TRBJ1-5, the V gene TRBV30; D gene unclear. The CDR3 loop reads CAWSRRFNQPQHF. The CDR3 coding sequence is TGTGCCTGGAGTCGGAGGTTCAATCAGCCCCAGCATTTT. Filled out from reference TRBV30 and TRBJ1-5, the complete variable domain reads SQTIHQWPATLVQPVGSPLSLECTVEGTSNPNLYWYRQAAGRGLQLLFYSVGIGQISSEVPQNLSASRPQDRQFILSSKKLLLSDSGFYLCAWSRRFNQPQHFGDGTRLSIL.